One sample yielded the 18 T cell receptor beta chains listed below, sequenced in a study of blood T cell repertoires in COVID-19. Measured with immunoSEQ multiplex PCR; TCRdb has only the in-frame clones, and not every one. The table includes about 180,000 clones, about 91% detected once. The sequencing sample was made of peripheral blood. All receptors derive from a woman aged 50 to 60 with acute or convalescent COVID-19.

This clone was found a few times. The chain is built from TRBV20-1 and TRBJ1-4, with 8 bases fitting TRBD1. The V gene end was trimmed by 3 bases and the J gene end by 1 base; junction bases not matched to a gene: 4. The CDR3 runs to 15 residues. Germline V gene sequence: CDR1 DFQATT, CDR2 SNEGSKA (reference sequence). CDR3 sequence reads: CSASKTGGTNEKLFF. As DNA, the CDR3 is TGCAGTGCTAGTAAAACAGGGGGAACTAATGAAAAACTGTTTTTT.

CDR3 loop: CAWSVGGAFQPQHF. CDR3 DNA: TGTGCCTGGAGTGTCGGGGGGGCGTTCCAGCCCCAGCATTTT. The rearrangement uses TRBV30 and TRBJ1-5, with TRBD1 as a possible D gene (6 bases). CDR1 is GTSNPN, CDR2 SVGIG, per germline (reference sequence). With 0 bases removed from V and 7 bases from J, the gap between germline ends came to 13 bases. This CDR3 region has 14 residues.

The chain carries TRBV18 and TRBJ2-7; no clear D. The CDR3 runs to 12 residues. Between the trimmed V and J ends, which lost 5 bases and 4 bases, there was a span of 9 bases. Germline V gives CDR1 KGHSH, CDR2 LQKENI. The CDR3 bases are TGTGCCAGCTCAGCCCAGGCTTACGAGCAGTACTTC. Its translation is CASSAQAYEQYF.

Only one count was recorded for this clone. V and J are TRBV18 and TRBJ1-5; tentative D call: TRBD1 (5 bases). Trimming left V 2 bases short and J 1 base short, with 15 bases between. Germline CDR1 is KGHSH and CDR2 is LQKENI. The CDR3 has 17 amino acids. CDR3 loop: CASSPFPPQESNQPQHF. The CDR3 DNA is TGTGCCAGCTCACCATTCCCCCCACAGGAGAGCAATCAGCCCCAGCATTTT.

This chain joins TRBV12-3 or TRBV12-4 and TRBJ1-6; D may be TRBD1 (6 bases). The germline V and J ends were trimmed by 3 bases and 12 bases, with 9 bases remaining between them. CDR3 length: 12 amino acids. The CDR3 coding sequence is TGTGCCAGCAGTTTTGTAGGGGGACCCCTCCACTTT. Its translation is CASSFVGGPLHF.

The rearrangement joins TRBV2 to TRBJ1-1; D is uncertain. Germline-derived CDR1 and CDR2 are SNHLY and FYNNEI. V lost 5 bases and J 2 bases, leaving 3 bases between the germline ends. This CDR3 has 11 amino acids. The CDR3 sequence: CASSLNTEAFF. The CDR3 region has the DNA TGTGCCAGCAGTCTAAACACTGAAGCTTTCTTT.

The chain joins TRBV5-1 to TRBJ2-1, with 16 bases matching TRBD2. V lost 1 base, J lost 6 bases, and 13 bases stayed unmatched. Looked up from germline, CDR1 is SGHRS and CDR2 is YFSETQ. The CDR3 sequence is 20 residues long. The CDR3 loop is CASSLRGVGLAGGQGNEQFF. CDR3 DNA sequence: TGCGCCAGCAGCTTGAGGGGCGTGGGACTAGCGGGAGGGCAGGGCAATGAGCAGTTCTTC.

Only one count was recorded for this clone. V and J are TRBV11-2 and TRBJ2-3; a weak D match, TRBD2 (7 bases). Germline-derived CDR1 and CDR2 are SGHAT and FQNNGV. The germline V and J ends were trimmed by 4 bases and 5 bases, with 16 bases remaining between them. The CDR3 contains 15 residues. In DNA form, the CDR3 reads TGTGCCAGCAGCTACCTCCCGGGGGGCCAAGATACGCAGTATTTT. It codes for CASSYLPGGQDTQYF.

A note on this clone: This sample includes further DNA sequences coding for the same CDR3. The chain links TRBV18 to TRBJ1-2; D may be TRBD1 (6 bases). V was trimmed by 3 bases and J by 2 bases, leaving 13 bases between them. The CDR3 has 15 amino acids. Germline V gene sequence: CDR1 KGHSH, CDR2 LQKENI. The CDR3 bases are TGTGCCAGCTCACCCGGGACACTCGGGAACTATGGCTACACCTTC. Its translation is CASSPGTLGNYGYTF.

This chain uses TRBV27 with TRBJ2-5; 7 bases agree with TRBD1. The CDR3 loop spans 14 amino acids. The germline CDR1 and CDR2 sequences are MNHEY and SMNVEV (reference sequence). V lost 5 bases and J lost 1; bases outside the gene matches: 4. The DNA of the CDR3 is TGTGCCAGCAGTGTGGGACAGCGCCAAGAGACCCAGTACTTC. The encoded protein is CASSVGQRQETQYF.

This rearrangement joins TRBV7-4 to TRBJ1-2, with D maybe TRBD1 (5 bases). V shed 8 bases and J shed 5 bases, with 24 bases lying between them. The germline V gene has CDR1 SGHVT and CDR2 SQSDAQ. The CDR3 sequence is 16 residues long. CDR3 amino acids: CASLESEARVYYGYTF. CDR3 coding DNA: TGTGCCAGCCTTGAATCCGAGGCCAGGGTATATTATGGCTACACCTTC. Full variable domain (rest looked up from reference TRBV7-4 and TRBJ1-2): GAGVSQSPRYKVAKRGRDVALRCDSISGHVTLYWYRQTLGQGSEVLTYSQSDAQRDKSGRPSGRFSAERPERSVSTLKIQRTEQGDSAVYLCASLESEARVYYGYTFGSGTRLTVV.

The chain combines TRBV11-3 with TRBJ1-1, with 8 nucleotides matching TRBD1. With 4 bases clipped from V and 1 base from J, the junction kept 5 bases outside the gene matches. Per the germline V gene, CDR1 is SGHNT and CDR2 is YENEEA. The CDR3 sequence is 15 residues long. Here the CDR3 reads CASSSFGQGNTEAFF. In DNA form, the CDR3 reads TGTGCCAGCAGCTCTTTCGGACAGGGGAACACTGAAGCTTTCTTT. Drawing the rest from reference TRBV11-3 and TRBJ1-1, the complete variable domain is EAGVVQSPRYKIIEKKQPVAFWCNPISGHNTLYWYLQNLGQGPELLIRYENEEAVDDSQLPKDRFSAERLKGVDSTLKIQPAELGDSAVYLCASSSFGQGNTEAFFGQGTRLTVV.

The CDR3 DNA reads TGCAGTGCTAGTCGGGGGAGGGGTCAGCCCCAGCATTTT. This gives the protein CSASRGRGQPQHF. The genes are TRBV20-1 and TRBJ1-5; D possibly corresponds to TRBD1 (5 bases). Trimming took 3 bases from V and 6 from J, leaving 12 bases between them. The V gene's germline CDR1 is DFQATT and CDR2 SNEGSKA (reference sequence). This CDR3 has 13 amino acids.

This CDR3 reads CASSRTGASYGYTF. CDR3 nucleotides: TGTGCCAGCAGCCGGACAGGGGCGTCCTATGGCTACACCTTC. The rearrangement uses TRBV5-6 and TRBJ1-2; 9 nucleotides line up with TRBD1. The ends lost 4 bases at V and 4 bases at J; junction bases unmatched: 5. The CDR3 sequence is 14 residues long. The germline CDR1 and CDR2 sequences are SGHDT and YYEEEE.

This rearrangement joins TRBV7-3 to TRBJ1-2; 7 bases are shared with TRBD1. The germline V gene has CDR1 SGHTA and CDR2 FQGTGA. J gave up 3 bases and V 5 bases, and 3 bases lay outside the gene matches. The CDR3 extends over 13 amino acids. The CDR3 region has the DNA TGTGCCAGCAGCCCCGACAGGGACTATGGCTACACCTTC. Its translation: CASSPDRDYGYTF.

This chain connects TRBV18 to TRBJ1-2; 8 bases map to TRBD1. Losses at the gene ends were 6 bases for V and 7 bases for J; bases not matched to a gene: 22. Germline V gene sequence: CDR1 KGHSH, CDR2 LQKENI. This CDR3 has 18 amino acids. CDR3 sequence (DNA): TGTGCCAGCTCCCCCAAGCCACCGGACAGGGCATCTAGTTCTGGCTACACCTTC. Translating it yields CASSPKPPDRASSSGYTF.

This chain links TRBV19 with TRBJ1-5, with TRBD1 identical over 9 bases. V was clipped by 6 bases and J by 3 bases; unmatched bases: 3. Germline assignment: CDR1 LNHDA and CDR2 SQIVND (reference sequence). CDR3 length: 14 amino acids. CDR3 loop: CASSRDRDNQPQHF. CDR3 DNA sequence: TGTGCCAGTAGCCGGGACAGGGACAATCAGCCCCAGCATTTT.

The chain joins TRBV29-1 to TRBJ2-5; 11 nucleotides agree with TRBD2. V lost 1 base, J lost 0 bases, and 7 bases stayed unmatched. The CDR3 is 17 amino acids. In germline, CDR1 is SQVTM, CDR2 ANQGSEA. The CDR3 region is CSVEGASGGWYQETQYF. In nucleotides, the CDR3 is TGCAGCGTTGAAGGGGCTAGCGGGGGGTGGTACCAAGAGACCCAGTACTTC.